The following is a TCR beta chain sequence with its context. The antigen this receptor binds is unknown. Qualities for individual bases were not recorded, and no much larger clone is one base off. This entry is derived from a study of cytomegalovirus exposure and HLA in healthy donors (TCRdb year 2017). Broadly, across the study: A later analysis indicated that the 95 to 150 validation repertoires were generated on the platform also employed for the 700 or so repertoires of the first cohort. The study aimed to test whether signatures of past pathogen exposure could be identified by cataloging public T cell receptors. Besides the first cohort of roughly 660 subjects, a separate validation cohort made up of about 120 different subjects was used. The study combined high-throughput TCR immunosequencing, statistical association of individual TCRs with disease status, and machine learning to predict cytomegalovirus infection status.

The library was built by means of the immunoSEQ multiplex PCR assay. Concerning the study's data processing: A statistical classification framework was developed to diagnose cytomegalovirus status using the catalog of TCR beta chain sequences. TCRdb holds this immuneACCESS table with in-frame rearrangements only. Some clones are missing; in checked studies, unresolved V genes explain under half, and the rest has no known cause. Clone size and the V and J calls come from that table; the DNA yielded D and trimming. This sample has some 130,000 clones in its table, and about 80% of those were observed once. The ten biggest clones cover 30% of the sample. Compared with germline, V lacks 5 bases and J lacks 7 bases; bases without a gene match: 8. The CDR3 runs 14 residues from the cysteine to the phenylalanine. The kept DNA is CDR3 alone, 42 bases in frame from the first base. CDR1 and CDR2 were assigned from the germline V gene as SGHDT and YYEEEE.

Points the paper makes about the study in general: In the study, 150 to 200 TCR beta chains were listed as associated with cytomegalovirus. All 110 or so repertoires were used to score co-occurrence in the validation cohort in a later analysis, because that analysis had no HLA typing for the cohort. Across donors, most TCR sequences were observed very rarely, whereas some public TCRs were present in many individuals. In a later analysis, TCRs clustered in the first cohort were found to also tend to co-occur in the 110 or so validation repertoires, with approximately 93% of cluster scores above 0. In both the original and validation cohorts, the classifier was reported to diagnose cytomegalovirus status with high specificity and sensitivity. The authors suggested that the approach could potentially be extended to other disease states and immunological phenotypes. A few of the identified cytomegalovirus-associated TCR beta chains were confirmed in vitro to be specific for cytomegalovirus antigens.

The donors were included in the validation cohort of over a hundred subjects, a group kept apart from the roughly 670-subject first cohort. This receptor chain uses TRBV5-6 and TRBJ2-2, and 7 bases in between align with TRBD1. This receptor was taken from a man aged 25-45 years in good health and CMV-seropositive. Sample: PBMCs. The nucleotide sequence is given as TGTGCCAGCAGGTCGACAGGGTCGGACGGGGAGCTGTTTTTT. This encodes CASRSTGSDGELFF.